A selection of T cell receptor beta chains follows, all from one sample in a study of blood T cell repertoires in COVID-19. This table comes from immunoSEQ multiplex PCR, and its TCRdb copy is limited to in-frame clones, with some not included. Of fewer than 40,000 clones listed, over 70% were seen once; the top ten hold just over 3%. The sequenced sample consisted of peripheral blood. Receptors originate from a man in his sixties or seventies with COVID-19, enrolled during active disease. The CDR3 runs from the conserved cysteine through the conserved F or W. Fields, in order: clone size, CDR3 length, D gene, J gene, V gene, CDR3 protein. A D gene is named only where the DNA matches it firmly. The size field is filled for only some rows; it gives once, few, many or a size class.

.,17,.,TRBJ1-6,TRBV4-3,CASSQDWQGLINSPLHF
.,13,.,TRBJ2-7,TRBV27,CASSSRSSYEQYF
.,14,TRBD2,TRBJ2-7,TRBV3-1/TRBV3-2,CASSQAPSLSGTYF
.,18,.,TRBJ2-1,TRBV5-1,CASSFGTGLGRRVNEQFF
.,13,.,TRBJ1-4,TRBV27,CASSLGTLGKLFF
few,18,TRBD1,TRBJ2-7,TRBV6-4,CASSVAPEDRGPYWEQYF
.,14,.,TRBJ2-5,TRBV10-3,CAISESWAGETQYF
.,15,TRBD1,TRBJ2-4,TRBV6-5,CASSRDRIAKNIQYF
once,17,TRBD1,TRBJ1-5,TRBV19,CASSTRAQGAHNQPQHF
.,15,.,TRBJ1-5,TRBV6-5,CASSLGGDRYQPQHF
.,18,TRBD1,TRBJ1-2,TRBV5-6,CASSPGQGEFLANYGYTF
.,15,TRBD2,TRBJ2-5,TRBV2,CASTGLAGERETQYF
.,15,.,TRBJ1-6,TRBV27,CASSFMVGGSSPLHF
.,15,TRBD1,TRBJ1-6,TRBV5-5,CASSSRTGLDSPLHF
.,12,.,TRBJ1-1,TRBV7-2,CASSPGLTEAFF
once,14,.,TRBJ1-3,TRBV5-4,CASSRREVGNTIYF
.,14,TRBD2,TRBJ2-7,TRBV28,CASSQTSGSYEQYF
.,15,.,TRBJ2-1,TRBV2,CASSPLSSSYNEQFF
.,15,TRBD2,TRBJ2-1,TRBV28,CASSPLAGGGNEQFF
.,13,.,TRBJ2-1,TRBV5-4,CASSPRSYNEQFF
few,13,.,TRBJ2-1,TRBV19,CASSIGAANEQFF
once,15,TRBD1,TRBJ1-1,TRBV27,CASSSKLRGQDEAFF
.,15,TRBD1,TRBJ1-1,TRBV28,CASSLGTGVHTEAFF
few,16,.,TRBJ2-2,TRBV7-2,CASSLGSATSPGELFF
once,15,TRBD2,TRBJ2-2,TRBV9,CASSVGLAGTGELFF
.,13,.,TRBJ1-5,TRBV2,CASSVERNQPQHF
few,14,.,TRBJ1-5,TRBV5-1,CASSLEGGTQPQHF
.,13,.,TRBJ1-5,TRBV30,CAWSNNSNQPQHF
.,14,.,TRBJ2-2,TRBV3-1/TRBV3-2,CASSQEGGAGELFF
.,14,.,TRBJ2-5,TRBV7-6,CASSFSGGQETQYF
.,15,TRBD1,TRBJ2-2,TRBV29-1,CSAREQGVNTGELFF
.,14,TRBD1,TRBJ1-6,TRBV5-1,CASSRGQGNSPLHF
.,14,.,TRBJ2-7,TRBV5-1,CASSLAEGSREQYF
once,15,TRBD1,TRBJ2-7,TRBV7-2,CASSSDRGVPYEQYF
.,16,.,TRBJ1-2,TRBV6-6,CASSYSMGSSNYGYTF
.,14,TRBD1,TRBJ1-5,TRBV6-2/TRBV6-3,CASSSTTGGQPQHF
.,13,.,TRBJ1-5,TRBV6-1,CASSEIGGQPQHF
once,14,.,TRBJ1-5,TRBV28,CASRSGGGGQPQHF
.,15,.,TRBJ2-2,TRBV28,CASSKRGENTGELFF
once,14,.,TRBJ1-3,TRBV5-4,CAMGDTSSGNTIYF
.,15,.,TRBJ1-5,TRBV2,CASRREGDSNQPQHF
.,14,.,TRBJ1-1,TRBV7-2,CASSPWTANTEAFF
.,14,TRBD1,TRBJ1-2,TRBV27,CASRDRGRNYGYTF
.,14,.,TRBJ2-1,TRBV29-1,CSVDIGFTYNEQFF
.,15,TRBD2,TRBJ2-1,TRBV5-1,CASSSLAASYNEQFF
.,14,.,TRBJ2-5,TRBV28,CASRPTRVGETQYF
.,18,TRBD1,TRBJ2-6,TRBV19,CASSRLGQGASGANVLTF
.,16,TRBD1,TRBJ1-4,TRBV18,CASSTPGQTFNEKLFF
.,15,.,TRBJ1-5,TRBV6-4,CASRPFGAANQPQHF
.,14,.,TRBJ2-5,TRBV5-1,CASSGLVGMETQYF
once,13,.,TRBJ1-1,TRBV7-2,CASSFSVNTEAFF
.,15,TRBD2,TRBJ2-3,TRBV5-1,CASSFGRLVGDTQYF
.,13,TRBD1,TRBJ1-1,TRBV15,CATSRLQGAEAFF
.,15,.,TRBJ2-2,TRBV5-6,CASSRFGLNTGELFF
.,15,.,TRBJ1-1,TRBV19,CASSPRGGVNTEAFF
.,15,TRBD1,TRBJ1-5,TRBV2,CASSEYRGEGQPQHF
.,15,.,TRBJ2-5,TRBV7-2,CASSFNRDPGETQYF